The source of this T cell receptor beta chain is a study of Graves' ophthalmopathy and Graves' hyperthyroidism. Amplifying from RNA transcripts, the study obtained TCR beta CDR3 regions. First-round RT-PCR used HTBI primers; second-round multiplex PCR followed. TCRdb recomputed calls from the multiplex PCR reads with MiXCR, one row per CDR3 protein. Among around 670,000 distinct CDR3 sequences listed, roughly two fifths were seen once. With regard to this clonotype: No antigen is known for it.

Active ophthalmopathy (CAS at least 3, NOSPECS at least 4), lasting under 3 months. Study-wide results and limits: Between ophthalmopathy and stable hyperthyroidism, a 13-signature model drew a separation with around 86% sensitivity and just under 83% specificity. Ophthalmopathy progression cases were predicted by the model with approximately 71% sensitivity and roughly 72% specificity.

This CDR3 is built from 11 residues. Germline V CDR1 and CDR2: SNHLY, FYNNEI. V dropped 4 bases and J dropped 9 bases, with 4 bases sitting between them. The sequencing input was peripheral blood. This sequence originates from an adult man with Graves' ophthalmopathy. The V gene is TRBV2, the J gene TRBJ2-6, with D unresolved. The CDR3 spells CASSVGNVLTF. In nucleotides, the CDR3 is TGTGCCAGCAGTGTGGGCAACGTCCTGACTTTC.